These T cell receptor beta chains were read from a single sample in a study of T cells after yellow fever vaccination. TCRdb re-called the 5' RACE reads with MiXCR, one entry per CDR3 protein. Of 250,000 or so distinct CDR3 sequences in the sample, roughly 3.7% were seen once. This specimen consisted of PBMCs, obtained 15 days after the yellow fever booster vaccination. The receptors were gathered from a man aged 18 to 29 who received the YFV17D yellow fever vaccine. Each CDR3 is given with its conserved first and last residue. D genes are given only for firm matches. The size field reads how often the clone was seen (once, few, many) or a class if it is expanded.

j_call,clone_size,d_call,v_call,cdr3_aa,cdr3_nt
TRBJ2-2,many,TRBD2,TRBV4-3,CASSHLTTGRGGTGELFF,TGCGCCAGCAGCCATCTGACGACCGGGAGGGGTGGGACCGGGGAGCTGTTTTTT
TRBJ1-5,many,TRBD1,TRBV9,CASSETGTGSQPQHF,TGTGCCAGCAGCGAAACCGGGACAGGGTCTCAGCCCCAGCATTTT
TRBJ1-4,few,.,TRBV5-1,CASSLEGGTNEKLFF,TGCGCCAGCAGCTTGGAGGGTGGAACTAATGAAAAACTGTTTTTT
TRBJ1-4,many,.,TRBV4-2,CASSRRQSLGTNEKLFF,TGTGCCAGCAGCCGACGACAGTCCCTGGGGACTAATGAAAAACTGTTTTTT
TRBJ1-1,many,TRBD1,TRBV12-3/TRBV12-4,CASSFPGGASEAFF,TGTGCCAGCAGTTTCCCAGGGGGCGCTTCTGAAGCTTTCTTT
TRBJ2-6,many,.,TRBV12-3/TRBV12-4,CASSLRTAGANVLTF,TGTGCCAGCAGCCTCCGGACGGCGGGGGCCAACGTCCTGACTTTC
TRBJ1-6,many,.,TRBV9,CASSVAYRETSPLHF,TGTGCCAGCAGCGTAGCGTACAGGGAGACTTCACCCCTCCACTTT
TRBJ2-5,many,.,TRBV6-2/TRBV6-3,CASSDGAQETQYF,TGTGCCAGCAGTGACGGGGCCCAAGAGACCCAGTACTTC
TRBJ2-7,many,TRBD1,TRBV20-1,CSATPLRGSYEQYF,TGCAGTGCTACCCCCCTCAGGGGGTCCTACGAGCAGTACTTC
TRBJ2-7,many,.,TRBV12-3/TRBV12-4,CASSFQATYEQYF,TGTGCCAGCAGTTTTCAGGCTACCTACGAGCAGTACTTC
TRBJ2-3,many,.,TRBV12-3/TRBV12-4,CASSFSLAVLFTDTQYF,TGTGCCAGCAGTTTCTCGTTAGCGGTGCTTTTCACAGATACGCAGTATTTT